Sequencing of this T cell receptor (beta chain) was carried out in a study of cytomegalovirus exposure and HLA in healthy donors (dated by TCRdb to 2017 to 2019). Looking at the study overall: According to an earlier analysis of several hundred of the donors, some 180 million T cells yielded 90 million to 140 million unique TCR beta sequences and 276 Gb of sequence data. An earlier analysis of approximately 640 of the donors applied high-throughput TCR beta sequencing to assess whether each TCR beta V gene segment acted as functional or pseudogenic. To study patterns of TCR occurrence, a later analysis re-analyzed previously published TCR beta repertoires from more than 550 donors and added high-resolution HLA genotyping. Approximately 300 gigabases of sequencing data and around 88 million unique TCR sequences made up an early release that covered over 550 HLA-typed donors. In addition to the first cohort of around 670 subjects, a separate validation cohort of 100 to 150 different subjects was used. Both class I and class II loci were covered by HLA typing, at four-digit resolution. Among around 400 genotyped donors of the cohort, an average of approximately 240,000 unique TCR beta nucleotide sequences were sequenced per donor, roughly 20% of them non-productive. Donor age, sex, ethnicity and CMV serostatus were compiled alongside the repertoire data. To predict cytomegalovirus infection status, the study combined high-throughput TCR immunosequencing, statistical association of individual TCRs with disease status, and machine learning. The study was designed to test whether signatures of past pathogen exposure could be identified by cataloging public T cell receptors. Every discovery cohort repertoire had been produced on one sequencing platform. Typing coverage varied by locus: roughly 629-640 donors for A, B, C, DRB1 and DQB1; 522 for DQA1; more than 600 for DPA1; roughly 450 for DPB1. The study used immunosequencing to profile the T cell repertoires of several hundred subjects and linked those repertoires to cytomegalovirus serostatus. A later genetic analysis took genome-wide SNP genotypes for about 65% of the roughly 670 donors and used that subset as a discovery cohort. Rather than using new phenotypic data, the later analysis identified candidate immune exposures from TCR beta sequences and from how often those sequences occurred across donors. Roughly 5 DR-DQ haplotypes were handled as single units for association and clustering, since linkage in the cohort was strong. The genetic ancestry cluster associated with self-reported Caucasian donors included about 84% of the approximately 400 genotyped donors. Broad study findings and their caveats: Correlated functional status among segregating V segments might reflect linkage disequilibrium, but an unknown experimental factor could not be ruled out. In an earlier analysis of fewer than 700 of the donors, most TCR beta V segments appeared in productive rearrangements about 87% or about 30% of the time, broadly matching IMGT annotations. A cluster of highly shared sequence variants was judged likely to represent a technical artifact of the sequencing pipeline. Most TCR sequences were observed very rarely across donors, whereas some public TCRs were present in many individuals. In a later analysis, several top co-occurrence clusters were reported to appear linked to parvovirus B19, influenza, CMV and Epstein-Barr virus. An association between a missense DCLRE1C variant and V-gene and J-gene trimming of TCR beta chains was found in a later genetic analysis and replicated in an independent cohort. Some IMGT-functional V segments, including TRBV6-2 and TRBV6-3, could not be told apart with the 87-base-pair reads, so those segments were excluded. The classifier was reported to diagnose cytomegalovirus status with high specificity and sensitivity in both the original cohort and the validation cohort. Because HLA typing was missing for some donors at each locus, association tests included only the typed subset. Compared with the 666-donor mean, donors in an Asian-associated ancestry cluster had fewer N-insertions in productive TCRs, according to a later genetic analysis. In this cohort, only TCR beta chains were sequenced, and detectable features were limited by the absence of alpha or paired-chain data. Seventeen rarely observed V segments, including chromosome 9 orphons, were excluded from the earlier analysis of several hundred of the donors because counts were too low. In vitro tests confirmed that a few of the cytomegalovirus-associated TCR beta chains recognize cytomegalovirus antigens. The study gave a list of over 150 TCR beta chains associated with cytomegalovirus. Compared with equally common non-associated chains, HLA-associated TCR beta chains in a later analysis were more clonally expanded and had lower generation probabilities. A further reported finding was that TCR beta sequences accurately predicted the HLA-A and HLA-B alleles for most subjects in the first cohort. Sequencing depth was assumed to be roughly uniform across donors in the presence/absence analyses, though that assumption may not hold. For the cohort, immune exposure information was limited to CMV serostatus. A later analysis found that most CMV-associated TCR beta chains appeared HLA-restricted, with HLA associations seemingly driven largely by CMV exposure. A later analysis found that TCR association rates varied across HLA loci, with DRB1 alleles showing the most associated TCRs and HLA-C alleles the fewest. Specific HLA alleles were associated with 15,000 to 20,000 TCR beta sequences at a false discovery rate of 0.05 in a later analysis. The authors suggested that the approach could potentially be generalized to other disease states and immunological phenotypes. Assigning TCR associations to individual alleles was difficult when HLA alleles, especially DR and DQ, strongly co-occurred.

Library preparation used the immunoSEQ multiplex PCR assay. The multiplex PCR relied on a mix of 60 forward primers for TCR Vbeta segments and 13 reverse primers for TCR Jbeta segments. The CDR3 region of rearranged TCR beta genes was amplified from genomic DNA by a multiplex PCR assay. Amplified TCR beta libraries were sequenced as 87-base-pair reads on the Illumina HiSeq System. In the source study's methods: Across the 500 to 750 repertoires, a later analysis counted tens of millions of unique TCR beta chains, roughly 11 million of which were shared by at least two donors. To remove PCR and sequencing errors, raw reads were error-corrected and collapsed into unique sequences using a nearest-neighbor algorithm that merged closely related sequences. V, D and J gene segments were assigned by aligning CDR3 sequences to IMGT reference sequences. For a sequence to be retained, at least a six-nucleotide match to both a V gene segment and a J gene segment was required. A rearrangement was called productive if the CDR3 had no stop codons and remained in frame with V and J, and every other rearrangement was called non-productive. Following IMGT convention, CDR3 was defined as the stretch from the second conserved V-encoded cysteine up to the conserved J-encoded phenylalanine. The earlier analysis of some 600 of the donors excluded sequences that lacked an unambiguous match to a single V gene segment. In an earlier analysis of several hundred of the donors, a V segment was called functional when productive rearrangements were above 56.7%, and segregating when the standard deviation between donors exceeded 5%. A statistical classification framework was developed to diagnose cytomegalovirus status using the catalog of TCR beta chain sequences. In a later analysis, TCR nucleotide sequences were compared against IMGT/GENE-DB human TR gene sequences so that V and J genes could be assigned. A later analysis assigned CDR3 sequences and most-parsimonious VDJ recombination scenarios with the TCRdist pipeline. A later analysis defined each TCR beta chain by its CDR3 amino acid sequence plus V-gene family, and excluded reads lacking a unique V-gene family. To address suspected cross-contamination and a sequencing artifact, a later analysis removed approximately 600 highly shared, low-generation-probability nucleotide sequences. In a later analysis, a clonal expansion index for each public chain was calculated from normalized within-repertoire ranks of inferred template counts. Generation probabilities in a later analysis came from a VDJ recombination model fitted to out-of-frame rearrangements, and those results were checked against IGoR. Hypergeometric tests were used in a later analysis to score TCR-TCR, TCR-HLA and TCR-CMV co-occurrence, with a repertoire-size bias correction applied to the TCR pairs. In a later analysis, false discovery rates were estimated by permuting HLA or CMV assignments 20 times. In a later analysis, co-occurring TCRs were grouped using DBSCAN, and TCRdist sequence similarity was added for clustering within HLA-allele-positive subsets. Repertoires with fewer than 30,000 or more than 120,000 public chains, plus five repertoires with anomalous nucleotide sharing, were excluded from co-occurrence clustering. TCRdb took this table from immuneACCESS and kept in-frame rearrangements with V and J called. Such tables lack part of the clones; where checked against another copy, unresolved V genes explain under half of the gap, and the rest is unexplained. The DNA was the basis for D and trimming; V, J and clone size are from that table. A total of about 94,000 clones appear in this sample, roughly 72% of them only once. The biggest ten clones account for approximately 20% of the sample.

Remarks on this clone: The clone's antigen remains unknown. Base quality data are lacking; no much larger clone is found one base away.

The cohort was made up of 500 to 800 healthy bone marrow donors. At the time of sampling, every cohort member was nominally healthy, though immune exposures that went unrecorded were likely present. The donor was CMV seropositive and belonged to the group of more than 250 seropositive cohort members. A peripheral blood sample was collected from each donor, and TCR beta sequencing was performed on peripheral blood mononuclear cells. Genomic DNA extraction from the blood cell samples was performed with the Qiagen DNeasy Blood Extraction Kit. V gives up 0 bases and J gives up 2 bases, and the segment between their germline ends measures 11 bases. From its cysteine to its phenylalanine, the CDR3 spans 15 amino acids. The entry retains the CDR3 DNA only, 45 bases that are in frame from base 1. The CDR1 and CDR2 encoded by the germline V gene are LGHNA and YSLEER.

The sample consisted of PBMCs. This receptor was taken from a man aged 30-40 years in good health and CMV-seropositive. The V and J genes are TRBV4-3 and TRBJ2-7, and TRBD2 may be the D gene, going by 7 matching bases. The nucleotide sequence is given as TGCGCCAGCAGCCAAGATTGGGGGGGCGCCTACGAGCAGTACTTC. Translated, it reads CASSQDWGGAYEQYF.